Shown below are 23 T cell receptor beta chains from a single sample sequenced in a study of PD-1 blockade in classical Hodgkin lymphoma. Time point: cycle 4 day 1 (C4D1), after less than seven weeks of nivolumab. Every patient was affected by relapse after autologous stem cell transplantation, while exposure to brentuximab vedotin was not uniform. Assay used: immunoSEQ multiplex PCR; TCRdb lists only in-frame clones, some missing. The profile covers roughly 100,000 clones, with roughly 78% appearing a single time and about 9.4% taken by the ten largest. Specimen: peripheral blood mononuclear cells (PBMCs), collected before the fourth cycle of nivolumab. Receptors were obtained from a human donor with classical Hodgkin lymphoma.

The chain links TRBV5-1 to TRBJ1-5; D gene uncertain. Germline values: CDR1 SGHRS, CDR2 YFSETQ. V lost 0 bases and J lost 0, with 7 bases in between. This CDR3 has 15 amino acids. This chain's CDR3 is CASSLEGLSNQPQHF. The CDR3 DNA is TGCGCCAGCAGCTTGGAGGGTCTTAGCAATCAGCCCCAGCATTTT. Full variable domain (remainder filled in from reference TRBV5-1 and TRBJ1-5): KAGVTQTPRYLIKTRGQQVTLSCSPISGHRSVSWYQQTPGQGLQFLFEYFSETQRNKGNFPGRFSGRQFSNSRSEMNVSTLELGDSALYLCASSLEGLSNQPQHFGDGTRLSIL.

This chain connects TRBV7-3 to TRBJ1-1; a possible D gene is TRBD1 (6 bases). The CDR3 extends over 14 amino acids. The V end lost 5 bases, the J end lost 0 bases, and 10 bases lay between the germline ends. CDR1 is SGHTA and CDR2 is FQGTGA in the germline V gene. CDR3 protein: CASSQGHMNTEAFF. The DNA of the CDR3 is TGTGCCAGCAGCCAGGGACATATGAACACTGAAGCTTTCTTT.

The chain is built from TRBV10-2 and TRBJ2-5; D unresolved. Trimming left V 0 bases short and J 2 bases short, with 4 bases between. Per the germline V gene, CDR1 is WSHSY and CDR2 is SAAADI. This CDR3 spans 13 amino acids. CDR3 DNA sequence: TGCGCCAGCAGTGAGTCGAGACAAGAGACCCAGTACTTC. This translates into CASSESRQETQYF.

The rearrangement uses TRBV28 and TRBJ1-2, with TRBD1 matching over 9 bases. CDR3 length equals 15 residues. Germline loops: CDR1 MDHEN, CDR2 SYDVKM. The J segment lost 3 bases and the V segment lost 4 bases, leaving 6 bases of the junction unmatched. This CDR3 is CASSSPTGGHYGYTF. CDR3 sequence (DNA): TGTGCCAGCAGTTCCCCGACAGGGGGGCACTATGGCTACACCTTC.

The gene calls are TRBV27 and TRBJ2-3; tentative D call: TRBD2 (6 bases). Germline V gene data show CDR1 as MNHEY and CDR2 as SMNVEV (reference sequence). The length of the CDR3 is 17 residues. V was clipped by 2 bases and J by 6 bases, with 21 bases between them. CDR3 sequence reads: CASSLETGGTHRDTQYF. CDR3 nucleotides: TGTGCCAGCAGTTTAGAAACCGGGGGAACCCACAGGGATACGCAGTATTTT.

The chain uses TRBV7-2 and TRBJ1-6, with TRBD1 as a possible D gene (6 bases). The CDR3 length is 15 residues. V was clipped by 6 bases and J by 6 bases, with 15 bases between them. Germline assignment: CDR1 SGHTA and CDR2 FQGNSA. Here the CDR3 reads CASSYADRFNSPLHF. The CDR3 DNA sequence: TGTGCCAGCAGTTATGCGGACAGATTTAATTCACCCCTCCACTTT. Supplemented by reference TRBV7-2 and TRBJ1-6, the full variable domain reads GAGVSQSPSNKVTEKGKDVELRCDPISGHTALYWYRQSLGQGLEFLIYFQGNSAPDKSGLPSDRFSAERTGGSVSTLTIQRTQQEDSAVYLCASSYADRFNSPLHFGNGTRLTVT.

V gene TRBV9 combines with J gene TRBJ2-3, with 9 bases that match TRBD2. Germline CDR1 is SGDLS and CDR2 is YYNGEE. The V gene end was trimmed by 3 bases and the J gene end by 2 bases; junction bases not matched to a gene: 7. The CDR3 spans 16 residues. CDR3 sequence: CASSARLAENTDTQYF. The CDR3 DNA follows: TGTGCCAGCAGCGCCCGACTAGCGGAGAACACAGATACGCAGTATTTT.

This clone turned up a few times. This chain links TRBV6-1 with TRBJ1-4; D remains unclear. Germline loops: CDR1 MNHNS, CDR2 SASEGT. This CDR3 has 16 amino acids. V lost 3 bases to trimming and J lost 0 bases, with 11 bases between them. As DNA, the CDR3 is TGTGCCAGCAGTGATTTGCCGTTTGCAACTAATGAAAAACTGTTTTTT. This codes for CASSDLPFATNEKLFF.

The chain combines TRBV10-3 with TRBJ2-1, with 7 bases lining up with TRBD2. This CDR3 is built from 13 residues. The junction had 10 bases not matched to a gene; V was cut back by 3 bases and J by 14 bases. From germline, CDR1 is ENHRY and CDR2 SYGVKD. CDR3 nucleotides: TGTGCCATCAGTGATATTGGGCGGGAGAGGGAGTTCTTC. As protein: CAISDIGREREFF.

This clone was seen a single time. The rearrangement links TRBV4-1 to TRBJ2-7; the D call may be TRBD1 or TRBD2 (5 bases each). This CDR3 spans 15 amino acids. Germline loops: CDR1 MGHRA, CDR2 YSYEKL. The V end was cut by 0 bases, the J end by 2 bases, with 11 bases between. CDR3 DNA sequence: TGCGCCAGCAGCCAAGAGAGGGGAAGTCCCTACGAGCAGTACTTC. Translating gives CASSQERGSPYEQYF.

V gene TRBV5-1 combines with J gene TRBJ2-3; 8 nucleotides agree with TRBD1. This CDR3 comprises 15 residues. CDR1 and CDR2 from the germline V gene are SGHRS and YFSETQ. The V gene end was trimmed by 6 bases and the J gene end by 3 bases; junction bases not matched to a gene: 9. The DNA of the CDR3 is TGCGCCAGCACCCTACAGGGGGTGGGTACAGATACGCAGTATTTT. Translation: CASTLQGVGTDTQYF.

The V call is TRBV7-9, the J call TRBJ1-1; D perhaps matches TRBD1 (6 bases). This CDR3 region has 15 residues. Germline-derived CDR1 and CDR2 are SEHNR and FQNEAQ (reference sequence). V lost 4 bases to trimming and J lost 1 base, with 13 bases between them. The CDR3 DNA sequence: TGTGCCAGCAGCTGGACCACCAGGGGGAACACTGAAGCTTTCTTT. Its translation: CASSWTTRGNTEAFF.

This chain connects TRBV7-6 to TRBJ2-7, with 9 bases lining up with TRBD2. Germline CDR1 SGHVS, CDR2 FNYEAQ. CDR3 length: 14 amino acids. V lost 1 base, J lost 6 bases, and 4 bases stayed unmatched. The CDR3 protein is CASSLGLAGVEQYF. The CDR3 region has the DNA TGTGCCAGCAGCTTAGGATTAGCGGGAGTCGAGCAGTACTTC.

V is TRBV6-5 and J is TRBJ1-6; D is undetermined. The CDR3 consists of 15 residues. The germline CDR1 and CDR2 sequences are MNHEY and SVGAGI. Trimming took off 2 bases at V and 1 base at J, with 6 bases between the two ends. The DNA for the CDR3 is TGTGCCAGCAGTTACCGCGGGTCCTATAATTCACCCCTCCACTTT. It yields the protein CASSYRGSYNSPLHF.

The chain has TRBV19 and TRBJ1-2, with 7 nucleotides matching TRBD1. V shed 4 bases, J shed 3 bases, and the junction held 2 bases outside the gene matches. Germline loops: CDR1 LNHDA, CDR2 SQIVND (reference sequence). This CDR3 region has 13 residues. In nucleotides, the CDR3 is TGTGCCAGTAGTAGACAGGGTGACTATGGCTACACCTTC. Translating gives CASSRQGDYGYTF.

The CDR3 DNA reads as TGTGCCAGCACGCGAGCACTGCACTCTGGAAACACCATATATTTT. Translated, it gives CASTRALHSGNTIYF. This chain joins TRBV6-1 and TRBJ1-3; D not certain. V shed 7 bases and J shed 0 bases, with 13 bases lying between them. Germline values: CDR1 MNHNS, CDR2 SASEGT. The length of the CDR3 is 15 residues.

The rearrangement uses TRBV7-9 and TRBJ2-7, with D possibly matching TRBD1 (7 bases). Germline CDR1 and CDR2: SEHNR and FQNEAQ (reference sequence). The CDR3 consists of 16 residues. The V end lost 4 bases, the J end lost 2 bases, and 18 bases lay between the germline ends. CDR3 in amino acids: CASSSTPTGRTYEQYF. The CDR3 DNA reads TGTGCCAGCAGCTCAACTCCGACAGGGAGGACCTACGAGCAGTACTTC.

The chain links TRBV27 to TRBJ1-2; D unclear. Trimming took off 5 bases at V and 10 bases at J, with 26 bases between the two ends. From germline, CDR1 is MNHEY and CDR2 SMNVEV (reference sequence). The CDR3 extends over 16 amino acids. DNA of the CDR3: TGTGCCAGCAGTGGGTTCTCGGACCCCGAATTGAGCCTCTACACCTTC. Amino acid sequence: CASSGFSDPELSLYTF.

There are many counts of this clone. V is TRBV27 and J is TRBJ2-7; no definite D call. CDR3 length: 13 amino acids. In germline, CDR1 is MNHEY, CDR2 SMNVEV (reference sequence). Trimming pared 2 bases from V and 6 bases from J, leaving 11 bases between. The CDR3 DNA reads TGTGCCAGCAGTTTACGCAGGCTGAGCGAGCAGTACTTC. Its protein is CASSLRRLSEQYF.

The chain is built from TRBV28 and TRBJ2-7, with D unclear. Per germline, CDR1 MDHEN and CDR2 SYDVKM. The V gene lost 4 bases and the J gene lost 3 bases, with 10 bases spanning the gap. CDR3 length: 13 amino acids. The CDR3 loop reads CASSSPVHYEQYF. Written as DNA, the CDR3 is TGTGCCAGCAGTTCCCCGGTCCACTACGAGCAGTACTTC. The full variable domain, in which reference TRBV28 and TRBJ2-7 provide the parts outside the CDR3, is DVKVTQSSRYLVKRTGEKVFLECVQDMDHENMFWYRQDPGLGLRLIYFSYDVKMKEKGDIPEGYSVSREKKERFSLILESASTNQTSMYLCASSSPVHYEQYFGPGTRLTVT.

This clone has more than one count but fewer than ten. The chain combines TRBV7-2 with TRBJ2-7, with D perhaps matching TRBD1 (6 bases). V dropped 1 base and J dropped 4 bases, with 14 bases sitting between them. CDR1 and CDR2 from the germline V gene are SGHTA and FQGNSA. The CDR3 totals 15 residues. The CDR3 is CASSLVAQQGYEQYF. DNA of the CDR3: TGTGCCAGCAGCTTAGTAGCCCAACAGGGATACGAGCAGTACTTC.

The chain joins TRBV4-1 to TRBJ1-2, with D uncertain. Germline assignment: CDR1 MGHRA and CDR2 YSYEKL. The ends were cut back, 0 bases at V and 4 bases at J, with 9 bases in the middle. This CDR3 is 14 amino acids long. CDR3 sequence (DNA): TGCGCCAGCAGCCAAGATACCCATAGCTATGGCTACACCTTC. Translating it yields CASSQDTHSYGYTF.

This sequence joins TRBV2 and TRBJ2-7, with 7 bases that match TRBD1. Germline lookup yields CDR1 SNHLY and CDR2 FYNNEI. V shed 7 bases, J shed 3 bases, and the junction held 9 bases outside the gene matches. This CDR3 is 14 amino acids long. The CDR3 DNA is TGTGCCAGCAATACCCCGGACAGGAACTACGAGCAGTACTTC. Translation: CASNTPDRNYEQYF.